One sample yielded the 9 T cell receptor beta chains listed below, sequenced in a study of T cell responses to AZD1222 COVID-19 vaccine. Profiling relied on immunoSEQ multiplex PCR, and the TCRdb table lists in-frame clones only, not all of them. The sample gives 140,000 to 150,000 clones, approximately 90% of which show up once; about 1.9% is in the top ten. This sample comprised peripheral blood, obtained 28 days after the second AZD1222 dose. These receptors came from an adult who received the AZD1222 COVID-19 vaccine.

J is TRBJ1-2 and V is TRBV18; no reliable D call. The CDR3 extends over 13 amino acids. Trimming left V 0 bases short and J 5 bases short, with 7 bases between. In germline, CDR1 is KGHSH, CDR2 LQKENI. CDR3 in amino acids: CASSPPVSYGYTF. In DNA form, the CDR3 reads TGTGCCAGCTCACCACCGGTGTCTTATGGCTACACCTTC.

This chain connects TRBV5-1 to TRBJ2-7; D not certain. Germline assignment: CDR1 SGHRS and CDR2 YFSETQ. The V gene lost 0 bases and the J gene lost 6 bases, with 7 bases spanning the gap. The CDR3 is made up of 12 amino acids. This CDR3 is CASSLVGVEQYF. In nucleotides, the CDR3 is TGCGCCAGCAGCTTGGTTGGGGTCGAGCAGTACTTC.

J is TRBJ2-7 and V is TRBV9; 10 nucleotides match TRBD1. CDR3 length: 15 amino acids. Germline values: CDR1 SGDLS, CDR2 YYNGEE. The ends lost 3 bases at V and 5 bases at J; junction bases unmatched: 8. CDR3 region: CASSAPGQGTNEQYF. CDR3 bases: TGTGCCAGCAGCGCGCCGGGACAGGGGACGAACGAGCAGTACTTC. Full variable domain (remainder filled in from reference TRBV9 and TRBJ2-7): DSGVTQTPKHLITATGQRVTLRCSPRSGDLSVYWYQQSLDQGLQFLIQYYNGEERAKGNILERFSAQQFPDLHSELNLSSLELGDSALYFCASSAPGQGTNEQYFGPGTRLTVT.

The chain recombines TRBV18 with TRBJ1-6; D call uncertain. Trimming left V 3 bases short and J 7 bases short, with 13 bases between. Germline assignment: CDR1 KGHSH and CDR2 LQKENI. This CDR3 is built from 15 residues. Here the CDR3 reads CASSPRGNGNSPLHF. The CDR3 DNA sequence: TGTGCCAGCTCACCCCGGGGTAATGGGAATTCACCCCTCCACTTT. Variable domain in full (rest from reference TRBV18 and TRBJ1-6): NAGVMQNPRHLVRRRGQEARLRCSPMKGHSHVYWYRQLPEEGLKFMVYLQKENIIDESGMPKERFSAEFPKEGPSILRIQQVVRGDSAAYFCASSPRGNGNSPLHFGNGTRLTVT.

The V and J genes are TRBV19 and TRBJ1-1; 7 positions agree with TRBD1. J lost 0 bases, V lost 4 bases, and 5 bases had no gene match. Germline loops: CDR1 LNHDA, CDR2 SQIVND (reference sequence). This CDR3 region has 15 residues. The chain's CDR3 is CASSRGRGMNTEAFF. The CDR3 DNA is TGTGCCAGTAGTAGGGGCAGGGGGATGAACACTGAAGCTTTCTTT.

The V and J genes are TRBV5-1 and TRBJ2-2; TRBD1 is a possible D gene (5 bases). The V end lost 5 bases, the J end lost 0 bases, and 11 bases lay between the germline ends. The CDR3 is 15 amino acids. Germline values: CDR1 SGHRS, CDR2 YFSETQ. The CDR3 sequence is CASRGQASNTGELFF. The CDR3 region has the DNA TGCGCCAGCAGGGGGCAGGCCTCGAACACCGGGGAGCTGTTTTTT.

A single count supports this clone. Other nucleotide sequences from this sample produce the same CDR3. The gene calls are TRBV29-1 and TRBJ1-1; 7 positions match TRBD1. The CDR3 runs to 12 residues. Germline loops: CDR1 SQVTM, CDR2 ANQGSEA. The V segment lost 6 bases and the J segment 1 base; nucleotides outside the gene matches: 2. CDR3: CSVGDRNTEAFF. The CDR3 region has the DNA TGCAGCGTAGGGGACAGGAACACTGAAGCTTTCTTT.

The chain joins TRBV11-3 to TRBJ1-1; possibly TRBD1 for D (6 bases). Germline loops: CDR1 SGHNT, CDR2 YENEEA. V was trimmed by 3 bases and J by 1 base, leaving 9 bases between them. The CDR3 totals 14 residues. In DNA form, the CDR3 reads TGTGCCAGCAGCTTTACAGGGCAGAACACTGAAGCTTTCTTT. This gives the protein CASSFTGQNTEAFF.

The chain is built from TRBV11-2 and TRBJ2-6; no definite D call. V was trimmed by 5 bases and J by 5 bases, leaving 13 bases between them. Germline assignment: CDR1 SGHAT and CDR2 FQNNGV. There are 15 residues in the CDR3. CDR3 in amino acids: CASSVPVPRANVLTF. The CDR3 DNA follows: TGTGCCAGCAGCGTCCCGGTCCCGAGGGCCAACGTCCTGACTTTC. Full variable domain (outside the CDR3, taken from reference TRBV11-2 and TRBJ2-6): EAGVAQSPRYKIIEKRQSVAFWCNPISGHATLYWYQQILGQGPKLLIQFQNNGVVDDSQLPKDRFSAERLKGVDSTLKIQPAKLEDSAVYLCASSVPVPRANVLTFGAGSRLTVL.